Presented here are 6 T cell receptor beta chains from one specimen sequenced in a study of PD-L1 blockade in urothelial cancer. Described time point: pretreatment peripheral blood. TCRdb's copy holds only in-frame clones and misses some; the assay was immunoSEQ multiplex PCR. The table shows about 87,000 clones, with roughly 84% occurring only once. The sample consisted of PBMCs, taken around atezolizumab (anti-PD-L1) treatment. These receptors were taken from a man aged 55 to 70 with urothelial cancer.

The chain uses TRBV19 and TRBJ2-7, with 9 bases fitting TRBD1. Germline lookup yields CDR1 LNHDA and CDR2 SQIVND (reference sequence). This CDR3 spans 15 amino acids. Trimming took 9 bases from V and 2 from J; bases not matched to a gene: 11. CDR3 loop: CASSHGGQGAYEQYF. In DNA form, the CDR3 reads TGTGCCAGCTCCCATGGGGGACAGGGAGCCTACGAGCAGTACTTC.

The chain is built from TRBV7-9 and TRBJ2-2; D not certain. Germline V lookup: CDR1 SEHNR, CDR2 FQNEAQ (reference sequence). Trimming left V 5 bases short and J 6 bases short, with 16 bases between. CDR3 length: 15 amino acids. The CDR3 here is CASSQPRFGSGELFF. CDR3 DNA: TGTGCCAGCAGCCAACCAAGGTTCGGGTCCGGGGAGCTGTTTTTT.

A single count supports this clone. An end of the junction differs from the germline gene, which may be a read error. The rearrangement uses TRBV10-1 and TRBJ2-2; the D gene is possibly TRBD1 (5 bases). The CDR3 extends over 12 amino acids. Germline loops: CDR1 WNHNN, CDR2 SYGVQD (reference sequence). CDR3 protein: CASRPDTRELFF. DNA for the CDR3: TGCGCCAGCAGGCCGGACACCAGGGAGCTGTTTTTT.

The rearrangement uses TRBV6-1 and TRBJ1-4; TRBD1 matches 8 bases. CDR3 size: 16 residues. Per the germline V gene, CDR1 is MNHNS and CDR2 is SASEGT. V lost 3 bases and J lost 6; bases outside the gene matches: 9. Here the CDR3 reads CASSDATGDGDEKLFF. The CDR3 nucleotides read TGTGCCAGCAGTGATGCGACAGGGGACGGGGATGAAAAACTGTTTTTT.

This clone was seen only once. V gene TRBV19 combines with J gene TRBJ2-4; no definite D call. The CDR3 is 15 amino acids. V dropped 5 bases and J dropped 5 bases, with 16 bases sitting between them. Germline lookup yields CDR1 LNHDA and CDR2 SQIVND (reference sequence). The CDR3 DNA is TGTGCCAGTAGTGGCAATGAAGGCGGTGAAAACATTCAGTACTTC. Translated, it gives CASSGNEGGENIQYF.

The rearrangement joins TRBV27 to TRBJ2-7, with 10 bases lining up with TRBD2. CDR3 length: 15 residues. Germline CDR1 is MNHEY and CDR2 is SMNVEV (reference sequence). The V segment lost 6 bases and the J segment 3 bases; nucleotides outside the gene matches: 8. The CDR3 DNA sequence: TGTGCCAGCAGCTGGACTAGCGGAGGTCTCTACGAGCAGTACTTC. It encodes CASSWTSGGLYEQYF.